These T cell receptor beta chains were read from a single sample in a study of blood T cells in healthy people across ages. Via MiXCR, TCRdb re-called the 5' RACE reads, giving one row per CDR3 protein. The sample has around 1.5 million distinct CDR3 sequences, 59% seen once; the top ten hold roughly 6.3%. The specimen was blood. The receptors come from a man between 18 and 29 years old in good health. Both conserved end residues are part of each CDR3. The D gene is left open where the match is weak. Not every row has a clone size; where given, it reads once, few, many or a size class.

cdr3_aa: CASSYSSRPVMNSPLHF; cdr3_nt: TGTGCCAGCAGTTACTCGTCTAGGCCAGTTATGAATTCACCCCTCCACTTT; clone_size: -; d_call: -; v_call: TRBV6-2/TRBV6-3; j_call: TRBJ1-6
cdr3_aa: CASSTIDYRINNEQFF; cdr3_nt: TGCGCCAGCAGCACCATCGACTACCGGATAAACAATGAGCAGTTCTTC; clone_size: -; d_call: -; v_call: TRBV5-1; j_call: TRBJ2-1
cdr3_aa: CASSHFVGGGSYEQYF; cdr3_nt: TGCGCCAGCAGCCACTTTGTAGGGGGGGGCTCCTACGAGCAGTACTTC; clone_size: -; d_call: -; v_call: TRBV4-1; j_call: TRBJ2-7
cdr3_aa: CTSSPPSEKLFF; cdr3_nt: TGTACCAGCAGCCCCCCCTCTGAAAAACTGTTTTTT; clone_size: -; d_call: -; v_call: TRBV3-1; j_call: TRBJ1-4
cdr3_aa: CAIQGGRELFF; cdr3_nt: TGTGCCATACAGGGAGGAAGGGAGCTGTTTTTT; clone_size: -; d_call: -; v_call: TRBV10-3; j_call: TRBJ2-2
cdr3_aa: CASRPDLAGNEQFF; cdr3_nt: TGTGCCAGCAGGCCCGATCTAGCTGGCAATGAGCAGTTCTTC; clone_size: few; d_call: -; v_call: TRBV7-9; j_call: TRBJ2-1
cdr3_aa: CASSPPGRSNTEAFF; cdr3_nt: TGTGCCAGCAGCCCGCCGGGCAGATCAAACACTGAAGCTTTCTTT; clone_size: -; d_call: -; v_call: TRBV14; j_call: TRBJ1-1
cdr3_aa: CASSHDWDRGYEQYF; cdr3_nt: TGCGCCAGCAGCCACGATTGGGACAGAGGCTACGAGCAGTACTTC; clone_size: many; d_call: TRBD1; v_call: TRBV5-1; j_call: TRBJ2-7
cdr3_aa: CASSRDRIVSSGYTF; cdr3_nt: TGTGCCAGCAGTAGAGACAGGATTGTGTCGTCTGGCTACACCTTC; clone_size: -; d_call: -; v_call: TRBV27; j_call: TRBJ1-2
cdr3_aa: CASSQIAGLSSTDTQYF; cdr3_nt: TGTGCCAGCAGCCAAATAGCGGGGTTATCTAGCACAGATACGCAGTATTTT; clone_size: -; d_call: TRBD2; v_call: TRBV14; j_call: TRBJ2-3
cdr3_aa: CASRGGTGGYGYTF; cdr3_nt: TGTGCCAGCAGGGGCGGGACAGGGGGCTATGGCTACACCTTC; clone_size: many; d_call: TRBD1; v_call: TRBV2; j_call: TRBJ1-2
cdr3_aa: CASSSTGIRADTQYF; cdr3_nt: TGCGCCAGCAGCTCCACAGGGATTCGGGCAGATACGCAGTATTTT; clone_size: -; d_call: -; v_call: TRBV5-1; j_call: TRBJ2-3
cdr3_aa: CASSLLLAAQGAQYF; cdr3_nt: TGTGCCAGCAGCTTATTGCTTGCGGCCCAAGGGGCCCAGTACTTC; clone_size: -; d_call: -; v_call: TRBV11-2; j_call: TRBJ2-5
cdr3_aa: CSVVPSGRPYEQYF; cdr3_nt: TGCAGCGTTGTACCTAGCGGGAGGCCCTACGAGCAGTACTTC; clone_size: -; d_call: TRBD2; v_call: TRBV29-1; j_call: TRBJ2-7
cdr3_aa: CASSIHWVGTDTQYF; cdr3_nt: TGTGCCAGCAGCATCCACTGGGTAGGCACAGATACGCAGTATTTT; clone_size: -; d_call: -; v_call: TRBV27; j_call: TRBJ2-3
cdr3_aa: CSAPTSGVFSYNEQFF; cdr3_nt: TGCAGTGCCCCGACTAGCGGGGTTTTCTCCTACAATGAGCAGTTCTTC; clone_size: -; d_call: TRBD2; v_call: TRBV20-1; j_call: TRBJ2-1
cdr3_aa: CSAAGGLSDEQFF; cdr3_nt: TGCAGCGCTGCGGGGGGGCTAAGCGATGAGCAGTTCTTC; clone_size: -; d_call: TRBD2; v_call: TRBV29-1; j_call: TRBJ2-1
cdr3_aa: CASSSTGLGSYEQYF; cdr3_nt: TGTGCCAGCAGCTCCACGGGGTTGGGCTCCTACGAGCAGTACTTC; clone_size: few; d_call: -; v_call: TRBV6-2/TRBV6-3; j_call: TRBJ2-7
cdr3_aa: CSARDSTGPQHF; cdr3_nt: TGCAGTGCTAGAGATTCGACCGGGCCCCAGCATTTT; clone_size: -; d_call: -; v_call: TRBV20-1; j_call: TRBJ1-5
cdr3_aa: CSVAPRLARYNEQFF; cdr3_nt: TGCAGCGTTGCCCCGAGGCTAGCGAGATACAATGAGCAGTTCTTC; clone_size: few; d_call: -; v_call: TRBV29-1; j_call: TRBJ2-1
cdr3_aa: CASSILQVTGELFF; cdr3_nt: TGTGCCAGCAGTATCCTACAGGTGACCGGGGAGCTGTTTTTT; clone_size: -; d_call: -; v_call: TRBV6-5; j_call: TRBJ2-2
cdr3_aa: CASIKGDRLLADTQYF; cdr3_nt: TGTGCCAGCATTAAAGGCGACAGGTTACTGGCAGATACGCAGTATTTT; clone_size: -; d_call: -; v_call: TRBV7-2; j_call: TRBJ2-3
cdr3_aa: CAARRYQGSFSGGYTF; cdr3_nt: TGTGCCGCGCGAAGGTATCAGGGGTCCTTCAGTGGTGGCTACACCTTC; clone_size: -; d_call: -; v_call: TRBV6-5; j_call: TRBJ1-2
cdr3_aa: CASSLDSCYEQYF; cdr3_nt: TGTGCCAGCAGCCTCGACAGCTGCTACGAGCAGTACTTC; clone_size: -; d_call: -; v_call: TRBV5-6; j_call: TRBJ2-7
cdr3_aa: CASSSPGTQTYEQYF; cdr3_nt: TGCGCCAGCAGCTCCCCTGGGACCCAAACTTACGAGCAGTACTTC; clone_size: -; d_call: -; v_call: TRBV5-1; j_call: TRBJ2-7
cdr3_aa: CSASGTGADNEQFF; cdr3_nt: TGCAGTGCTAGTGGGACAGGGGCGGACAATGAGCAGTTCTTC; clone_size: -; d_call: TRBD1; v_call: TRBV20-1; j_call: TRBJ2-1
cdr3_aa: CASTQLTGELFF; cdr3_nt: TGTGCCAGTACCCAACTCACCGGGGAGCTGTTTTTT; clone_size: -; d_call: -; v_call: TRBV19; j_call: TRBJ2-2
cdr3_aa: CATSDTGTEKETQYF; cdr3_nt: TGTGCCACCAGTGACACCGGGACAGAAAAAGAGACCCAGTACTTC; clone_size: -; d_call: TRBD1; v_call: TRBV24-1; j_call: TRBJ2-5
cdr3_aa: CASSPTGTGYHNDYEQYF; cdr3_nt: TGCGCCAGCAGCCCGACCGGGACGGGCTACCATAATGACTACGAGCAGTACTTC; clone_size: -; d_call: -; v_call: TRBV4-1; j_call: TRBJ2-7
cdr3_aa: CASSADRGYVSEAFF; cdr3_nt: TGTGCCAGCAGTGCCGACAGGGGCTACGTGAGTGAAGCTTTCTTT; clone_size: -; d_call: TRBD1; v_call: TRBV25-1; j_call: TRBJ1-1